A selection of T cell receptor beta chains follows, all from one sample in a study of Ad26.COV2.S vaccination and SARS-CoV-2 variants. Only in-frame clones appear in the TCRdb table, and some are missing; sequencing was by immunoSEQ multiplex PCR. The sample includes hundreds of thousands of clones, 88% of them seen just once. Sample: peripheral blood, taken in a trial of Ad26.COV2.S vaccine versus placebo. These receptors came from a person aged 18 to 59 who received the Ad26.COV2.S COVID-19 vaccine or a placebo. The CDR3 runs from the conserved cysteine through the conserved F or W. Fields, in order: J gene, V gene, clone size, D gene, CDR3 protein, CDR3 DNA. The D gene is left open where the match is weak. Not every row has a clone size; where given, it reads once, few, many or a size class.

TRBJ1-2 TRBV18 - - CASSPSLWSNDYGYTF TGTGCCAGCTCACCTTCGCTATGGTCTAACGACTATGGCTACACCTTC
TRBJ1-2 TRBV27 - - CASSRIGRQDGYTF TGTGCCAGCAGTCGAATCGGGCGTCAGGACGGCTACACCTTC
TRBJ1-1 TRBV18 - TRBD1 CASSNSTGRNTEAFF TGTGCCAGCTCGAATTCGACAGGGAGGAACACTGAAGCTTTCTTT
TRBJ1-6 TRBV28 once - CASRPLGSPLHF TGTGCCAGTCGGCCCCTGGGTTCACCCCTCCACTTT
TRBJ2-5 TRBV6-5 - - CASSYDDGEETQYF TGTGCCAGCAGTTACGACGACGGGGAAGAGACCCAGTACTTC
TRBJ2-3 TRBV7-3 - - CATGGGTDTQYF TGTGCCACGGGCGGAGGCACAGATACGCAGTATTTT
TRBJ1-5 TRBV2 - - CASSEARWDQPQHF TGTGCCAGCAGTGAAGCGCGGTGGGATCAGCCCCAGCATTTT
TRBJ2-7 TRBV6-5 once - CASKTQGSTHEQYF TGTGCCAGCAAAACCCAGGGGAGCACCCACGAGCAGTACTTC
TRBJ2-7 TRBV28 - - CASSYHPYEQYF TGTGCCAGCAGTTATCACCCCTACGAGCAGTACTTC
TRBJ1-4 TRBV5-8 - TRBD1 CASNHGTGISNNEKLFF TGTGCCAGCAACCACGGGACAGGGATTTCGAATAATGAAAAACTGTTTTTT
TRBJ2-5 TRBV28 - - CASSFSRVTSGTQYF TGTGCCAGCAGTTTCTCGCGGGTCACCTCGGGGACCCAGTACTTC
TRBJ2-5 TRBV10-3 - - CATTISRGETQYF TGTGCCACCACTATTTCACGGGGGGAGACCCAGTACTTC
TRBJ2-7 TRBV4-1 few - CASSQDGQGREQYF TGCGCCAGCAGCCAAGATGGGCAGGGAAGAGAGCAGTACTTC
TRBJ1-6 TRBV3-1/TRBV3-2 - - CASSQDRVTLHNSPLHF TGTGCCAGCAGCCAAGACAGGGTAACGCTCCATAATTCACCCCTCCACTTT
TRBJ2-7 TRBV7-9 - - CASSSHISAFYEQYF TGTGCCAGCAGCTCTCATATCTCCGCCTTTTACGAGCAGTACTTC
TRBJ2-7 TRBV3-1/TRBV3-2 - - CASHTGYYEQYF TGTGCCAGCCATACAGGGTACTACGAGCAGTACTTC
TRBJ1-5 TRBV18 - TRBD1 CASSLQGRRNQPQHF TGTGCCAGCTCACTACAGGGGCGGCGTAATCAGCCCCAGCATTTT
TRBJ2-2 TRBV6-4 - TRBD1 CASSQGQGSGTGELFF TGTGCCAGCAGTCAGGGACAGGGCTCCGGCACCGGGGAGCTGTTTTTT
TRBJ2-3 TRBV6-2/TRBV6-3 once TRBD1 CASSLIPGQGITSDTQYF TGTGCCAGCAGTTTGATTCCGGGACAGGGGATTACATCGGATACGCAGTATTTT
TRBJ2-7 TRBV7-8 - TRBD2 CASSRARTSGKRREQYF TGTGCCAGCAGCCGAGCTAGGACTAGCGGGAAGCGGAGAGAGCAGTACTTC
TRBJ1-2 TRBV5-1 - TRBD1 CASTPGQVANYGYTF TGCGCCAGCACGCCGGGACAGGTTGCGAACTATGGCTACACCTTC
TRBJ2-4 TRBV28 - - CASGVRGAKNIQYF TGTGCCAGTGGCGTGCGGGGAGCCAAAAACATTCAGTACTTC
TRBJ2-5 TRBV7-9 - - CASSLGWETQYF TGTGCCAGCAGCTTAGGATGGGAGACCCAGTACTTC
TRBJ2-7 TRBV29-1 once - CSATGAGEQYF TGCAGCGCTACAGGTGCGGGCGAGCAGTACTTC
TRBJ2-5 TRBV12-5 once TRBD1 CASSLGQNQETQYF TGTGCTAGTTCCTTGGGACAGAATCAAGAGACCCAGTACTTC
TRBJ2-5 TRBV5-4 - TRBD1 CASSFLDRGETQYF TGTGCCAGCAGCTTCCTGGACAGGGGAGAGACCCAGTACTTC
TRBJ1-4 TRBV5-4 - - CASTPGGKGNEKLFF TGTGCCAGCACCCCGGGGGGAAAGGGTAATGAAAAACTGTTTTTT
TRBJ2-7 TRBV4-1 few TRBD1 CASSALTGTGIPYEQYF TGCGCCAGCAGCGCTCTAACCGGGACAGGGATCCCGTACGAGCAGTACTTC
TRBJ1-2 TRBV6-1 once - CASSEGANYGYTF TGTGCCAGCAGTGAAGGAGCTAACTATGGCTACACCTTC
TRBJ1-4 TRBV11-2 - - CASTPYGVGSEKLFF TGTGCCAGTACTCCGTATGGGGTGGGATCGGAAAAACTGTTTTTT
TRBJ1-2 TRBV7-8 once - CASSLALLAANYGYTF TGTGCCAGCAGCTTAGCGCTGTTAGCGGCTAACTATGGCTACACCTTC
TRBJ1-5 TRBV7-9 once TRBD1 CASRSSDRGLSNQPQHF TGTGCCAGCAGAAGCTCCGACAGGGGTCTGAGCAATCAGCCCCAGCATTTT